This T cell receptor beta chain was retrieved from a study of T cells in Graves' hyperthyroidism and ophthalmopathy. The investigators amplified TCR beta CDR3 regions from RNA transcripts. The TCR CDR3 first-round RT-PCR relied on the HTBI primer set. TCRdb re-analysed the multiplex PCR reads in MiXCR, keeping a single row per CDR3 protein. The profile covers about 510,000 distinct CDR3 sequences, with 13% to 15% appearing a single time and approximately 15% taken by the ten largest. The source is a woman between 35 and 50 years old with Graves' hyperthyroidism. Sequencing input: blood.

The CDR3, as DNA: TGTGCCACCAGCAGAGTGGGGGGGGGGCCGAACACTGAAGCTTTCTTT. Its protein product is CATSRVGGGPNTEAFF. The genes are TRBV15 and TRBJ1-1, with D perhaps matching TRBD1 (6 bases). V was trimmed by 1 base and J by 1 base, leaving 13 bases between them. Germline-derived CDR1 and CDR2 are LNHNV and YYDKDF (reference sequence). CDR3 length: 16 residues.